A selection of T cell receptor beta chains follows, all from one sample in a study of T cells of healthy individuals. A single record per CDR3 protein comes from TCRdb applying MiXCR to the 5' RACE reads. The table lists 40,000 to 60,000 distinct CDR3 sequences, about 15% of them singletons. Receptors were obtained from a human donor in good health. Each CDR3 is given with its conserved first and last residue. The D gene is left open where the match is weak. Clone size, where shown, is once, few, many, or a class for clones that have expanded.

DNA	CDR3	D	V	J	size
TGTGCCACCAGCAGAGATCTCGCAGGGAAATCCTACGAGCAGTACTTC	CATSRDLAGKSYEQYF	.	TRBV15	TRBJ2-7	many
TGTGCCAGTTTCAGGGGGGCCTCCTATAATTCACCCCTCCACTTT	CASFRGASYNSPLHF	TRBD1	TRBV6-5	TRBJ1-6	few
TGCAGTGCTAGAGATCAAGGGGGAGTAAGGGTGGGCACTGAAGCTTTCTTT	CSARDQGGVRVGTEAFF	.	TRBV20-1	TRBJ1-1	many
TGTGCCAGCAGCGTCTTCCAACTAGCCGGGCAAGATACGCAGTATTTT	CASSVFQLAGQDTQYF	.	TRBV5-5	TRBJ2-3	many
TGTGCCAGCAGCCCCAACGTAGCCCTCCAAGAGACCCAGTACTTC	CASSPNVALQETQYF	.	TRBV5-4	TRBJ2-5	few
TGCAGTGCCCAACGACCGGGACAGTTCTATGGCTACACCTTC	CSAQRPGQFYGYTF	TRBD1	TRBV20-1	TRBJ1-2	many
TGTGCCAGCAAGTCCAGCTGGGGCAGGGCTAGCGAGCAGTACTTC	CASKSSWGRASEQYF	.	TRBV28	TRBJ2-7	.
TGTGCAAGTCGCTTAATACGGCCCGATCAGCCCCAGCATTTT	CASRLIRPDQPQHF	.	TRBV12-2	TRBJ1-5	many
TGCGCCAGCAGCTTGGGTTCAGGGGAAGACTATGGCTACACCTTC	CASSLGSGEDYGYTF	.	TRBV5-1	TRBJ1-2	.
TGTGCCAGCAGTTCCGGAGACAGAAACACTGAAGCTTTCTTT	CASSSGDRNTEAFF	.	TRBV12-3/TRBV12-4	TRBJ1-1	.
TGTGCCAGCAGCTTAGCTACGACTAGCGGGATAACCTACGAGCAGTACTTC	CASSLATTSGITYEQYF	TRBD2	TRBV11-2	TRBJ2-7	few
TGTGCCAGCAGCCCGTCCGGGACTGATGGCACTGAAGCTTTCTTT	CASSPSGTDGTEAFF	.	TRBV11-2	TRBJ1-1	many
TGCGCCAGCAGGGGGCTTGGAGATACGCAGTATTTT	CASRGLGDTQYF	.	TRBV10-2	TRBJ2-3	many
TGCAGCGTTGAAGACAGGGAGCCCTATGGCTACACCTTC	CSVEDREPYGYTF	.	TRBV29-1	TRBJ1-2	many
TGTGCCAGCAGCTTGTTGGGGTTTAACACCGGGGAGCTGTTTTTT	CASSLLGFNTGELFF	.	TRBV5-6	TRBJ2-2	.
TGCAGTGCTAGCTTATGGGGACGGAACTACAATGAGCAGTTCTTC	CSASLWGRNYNEQFF	.	TRBV20-1	TRBJ2-1	few
TGTGCCAGCAGTTACATTCAAGGGCTCATGAACACTGAAGCTTTCTTT	CASSYIQGLMNTEAFF	.	TRBV6-2/TRBV6-3	TRBJ1-1	.
TGCAGTTCCGGGAACAATGAGCAGTTCTTC	CSSGNNEQFF	.	TRBV20-1	TRBJ2-1	many
TGTGCCAGCACTCAGGGGGAAGCGGAGACCCAGTACTTC	CASTQGEAETQYF	TRBD1	TRBV7-2	TRBJ2-5	few
TGTGCCAGCATGGCCCATGGTAGCGGGGGAGACGGGGAGCTGTTTTTT	CASMAHGSGGDGELFF	TRBD2	TRBV9	TRBJ2-2	.
TGCGCCAGCAGCTGGGATTACCAAGAGACCCAGTACTTC	CASSWDYQETQYF	.	TRBV5-1	TRBJ2-5	many
TGTGCCAGCAGCCGACGACAGGGAATGAACACTGAAGCTTTCTTT	CASSRRQGMNTEAFF	TRBD1	TRBV11-2	TRBJ1-1	many
TGTGCCAGCAGCCGAACTGTGGGTGAACGTTACTTC	CASSRTVGERYF	.	TRBV7-8	TRBJ2-5	few
TGTGCCAGCAGTGAGCGTCGGGGGGGGTACAATGAGCAGTTCTTC	CASSERRGGYNEQFF	TRBD2	TRBV6-1	TRBJ2-1	few
TGTGCCAGCAGTTACGGTGGCAGACGATTGAACTATGGCTACACCTTC	CASSYGGRRLNYGYTF	.	TRBV6-2/TRBV6-3	TRBJ1-2	many
TGCGCCAGCAGTGAGTCTGTCGGACAGGTAGGCACTGAAGCTTTCTTT	CASSESVGQVGTEAFF	TRBD1	TRBV10-2	TRBJ1-1	many
TGCAGTGTTCAGCGCCAGCGGGGGGGATCCTACGAGCAGTACTTC	CSVQRQRGGSYEQYF	TRBD2	TRBV20-1	TRBJ2-7	.
TGCAGCGTTGCGAGTGGGGGCGGCTACACCTTC	CSVASGGGYTF	.	TRBV29-1	TRBJ1-2	many
TGTGCCAGCAGCTTGACTAACTCCTACGAGCAGTACTTC	CASSLTNSYEQYF	.	TRBV7-8	TRBJ2-7	many
TGTGCCAGCAGCTCCGGGACCGGGACAGGGACCGGTTCACCCCTCCACTTT	CASSSGTGTGTGSPLHF	TRBD1	TRBV7-2	TRBJ1-6	.
TGCAGTGCCGCGGGCGGGGGGTTCTATGAGCAGTTCTTC	CSAAGGGFYEQFF	TRBD2	TRBV20-1	TRBJ2-1	.
TGTGCCAGCAGTCTCGGGACTCTTAACACCGGGGAGCTGTTTTTT	CASSLGTLNTGELFF	.	TRBV28	TRBJ2-2	many
TGTGCCAGCAACCCGGACAGAGCCAAAAACATTCAGTACTTC	CASNPDRAKNIQYF	.	TRBV6-2/TRBV6-3	TRBJ2-4	.
TGTGCCAGCAGCCCCCCAGGGACTTTCGAGCAGTACTTC	CASSPPGTFEQYF	.	TRBV6-2/TRBV6-3	TRBJ2-7	.
TGTGCCAGCAGTTCCCGGGACAGTTCCTACGAGCAGTACTTC	CASSSRDSSYEQYF	TRBD1	TRBV12-3/TRBV12-4	TRBJ2-7	many
TGTGCCAGCAGCGTAGGGACCGGACAGGGAGAAGAGACCCAGTACTTC	CASSVGTGQGEETQYF	TRBD1	TRBV9	TRBJ2-5	many
TGTGCCAGCAGCTTAGAGTGGGGGGCCGGGAATGAGCAGTTCTTC	CASSLEWGAGNEQFF	.	TRBV7-6	TRBJ2-1	.
TGTGCCAGCAGCTTAGGAGCAGGGGGCGACTATGGCTACACCTTC	CASSLGAGGDYGYTF	TRBD1	TRBV7-9	TRBJ1-2	many
TGTGCCAGCTTTTTGGCCGGGACCCGAGGCTACACCTTC	CASFLAGTRGYTF	.	TRBV7-9	TRBJ1-2	few
TGTGCCAGCAGAAAGACAGAGCAGTACTTC	CASRKTEQYF	.	TRBV2	TRBJ2-7	many
TGCAGTGCCCCAAAGGCTGACAGGGGACTGGCAACTAATGAAAAACTGTTTTTT	CSAPKADRGLATNEKLFF	TRBD1	TRBV20-1	TRBJ1-4	many
TGTGCCAGCAGCTTAGCGTCGATGAACACTGAAGCTTTCTTT	CASSLASMNTEAFF	.	TRBV7-2	TRBJ1-1	few
TGTGCCAGTATTCAACAGGGGGGGAGCAATCAGCCCCAGCATTTT	CASIQQGGSNQPQHF	TRBD1	TRBV19	TRBJ1-5	many
TGTGCCAGCAGCCGACAGGGTGGCTACGAGCAGTACTTC	CASSRQGGYEQYF	TRBD1	TRBV28	TRBJ2-7	.
TGCGCCAGCAGCCCCGGACCCGGGGAGTTCGGCTACACCTTC	CASSPGPGEFGYTF	.	TRBV5-1	TRBJ1-2	many
TGTGCCAGCAGACAACTAGCGGGGGTCACAGATACGCAGTATTTT	CASRQLAGVTDTQYF	TRBD2	TRBV12-3/TRBV12-4	TRBJ2-3	.
TGTGCCAGCAGCCGGGCCGCCGGGGACAATGAGCAGTTCTTC	CASSRAAGDNEQFF	.	TRBV3-1	TRBJ2-1	many
TGTGCCAGCAGCAGAACGAGGGAGGACGAGCAGTTCTTC	CASSRTREDEQFF	.	TRBV7-3	TRBJ2-1	many
TGTGCCAGCAGTTACTCTTCCGAAAGCTCCTACGAGCAGTACTTC	CASSYSSESSYEQYF	.	TRBV6-5	TRBJ2-7	many
TGCAGCGTTGATGGTGGTAGCGGGAGGGCTCAAGAGACCCAGTACTTC	CSVDGGSGRAQETQYF	TRBD2	TRBV29-1	TRBJ2-5	.
TGCAGTGCTAGATATAGCGGGAGGGCCAGGAAAACCGGGGAGCTGTTTTTT	CSARYSGRARKTGELFF	TRBD2	TRBV20-1	TRBJ2-2	few
TGTGCCAGCAGCTTAGCCCATGGACTAGGGGAGGTTGAGCAGTTCTTC	CASSLAHGLGEVEQFF	TRBD2	TRBV11-3	TRBJ2-1	many
TGTGCCAGCAGTTTAGCCGCCAGGGGGGGCGAGCAGTACTTC	CASSLAARGGEQYF	.	TRBV28	TRBJ2-7	.